This T cell receptor (beta chain) appears in the sequencing data of a study of blood T cell repertoires in COVID-19. This CDR3 comprises 14 residues. V dropped 5 bases and J dropped 3; count of bases not matched to a gene: 5. Germline assignment: CDR1 MGHRA and CDR2 YSYEKL. The cohort comprised adults aged about 18 to 100 years residing in under 25 US areas. Cohort allocation depended upon clinical history that participants reported. Original analysis: Researchers report that nucleated cell counts were estimated from reference gene primer amplification. TCRdb's table, derived via immunoSEQ multiplex PCR, lists solely in-frame clones and lacks some. Clone size and the V and J calls come from that table; the DNA yielded D and trimming. Here the sample spans 270,000 or so clones, 86% being singletons.

Sequencing was carried out using PBMCs or T cells enriched from blood (not recorded which). This chain uses TRBV4-1 with TRBJ2-5; 8 bases fit TRBD1. The clonotype comes from a woman in her late teens or twenties who had recovered from COVID-19. CDR3 loop: CASSGTGMEETQYF. CDR3 bases: TGCGCCAGCAGCGGGACAGGTATGGAAGAGACCCAGTACTTC.